The 21 T cell receptor beta chains below come from one sample, sequenced in a study of T cell responses to AZD1222 COVID-19 vaccine. The data were produced by immunoSEQ multiplex PCR, yet TCRdb's version contains in-frame clones alone and is incomplete. The repertoire holds 100,000 to 120,000 clones, with about 85% as singletons. The starting material was peripheral blood, obtained on day 0 of AZD1222 vaccination. Receptors were obtained from an adult in good health.

The chain links TRBV7-9 to TRBJ2-3; 14 nucleotides agree with TRBD2. The germline gives CDR1 SEHNR, CDR2 FQNEAQ (reference sequence). After removal of 8 bases from V and 5 bases from J, the junction contained 3 bases not matched to a gene. The CDR3 has 14 amino acids. DNA for the CDR3: TGTGCCAGCGGGGGACTAGCGGGGGAAGATACGCAGTATTTT. Translated: CASGGLAGEDTQYF.

The chain employs TRBV6-5 and TRBJ1-6, with unresolved D. Germline lookup yields CDR1 MNHEY and CDR2 SVGAGI. This CDR3 is built from 13 residues. V lost 10 bases, J lost 6 bases, and 13 bases lay in between. The CDR3, as DNA: TGTGCCACCGAGGAGGGATCTAATTCACCCCTCCACTTT. Translating it yields CATEEGSNSPLHF.

This chain joins TRBV4-2 and TRBJ1-4; a possible D gene is TRBD1 (5 bases). V was pared by 1 base and J by 3 bases, with 9 bases between. Per germline, CDR1 LGHNA and CDR2 YNFKEQ. CDR3 length: 15 residues. CDR3 in amino acids: CASSQGGRANEKLFF. DNA for the CDR3: TGTGCCAGCAGCCAAGGGGGACGCGCTAATGAAAAACTGTTTTTT.

The CDR3 loop is CAISEKWGASGSSYEQYF. CDR3 DNA: TGTGCCATCAGTGAGAAGTGGGGAGCTAGCGGGAGTTCCTACGAGCAGTACTTC. The rearrangement links TRBV10-3 to TRBJ2-7; 10 bases fit TRBD2. Germline CDR1 ENHRY, CDR2 SYGVKD. The CDR3 is made up of 18 amino acids. V shed 2 bases and J 1 base; nucleotides not matched to a gene: 11.

This clone was seen just once. This chain joins TRBV6-5 and TRBJ1-2; D is perhaps TRBD1 (6 bases). Germline assignment: CDR1 MNHEY and CDR2 SVGAGI. There are 13 residues in the CDR3. Trimming took off 10 bases at V and 4 bases at J, with 16 bases between the two ends. For the CDR3, the DNA is TGTGCCACAATGGGGGGGCGCGGCTATGGCTACACCTTC. Amino acids: CATMGGRGYGYTF.

CDR3 region: CATSDSRISGLQETQYF. CDR3 DNA: TGTGCCACCAGTGATTCCAGAATCTCGGGACTACAAGAGACCCAGTACTTC. V is TRBV24-1 and J is TRBJ2-5, with TRBD2 identical over 7 bases. The CDR3 has 17 amino acids. Germline V lookup: CDR1 KGHDR, CDR2 SFDVKD. The J segment lost 2 bases and the V segment lost 2 bases, leaving 10 bases of the junction unmatched.

CDR3 residues: CASSRRTGGTEAFF. DNA of the CDR3: TGTGCCAGCAGTCGCCGGACGGGTGGAACTGAAGCTTTCTTT. This chain uses TRBV6-5 with TRBJ1-1; D call uncertain. There are 14 residues in the CDR3. From germline, CDR1 is MNHEY and CDR2 SVGAGI. V lost 5 bases to trimming and J lost 5 bases, with 15 bases between them.

V and J are TRBV5-4 and TRBJ2-7; D assignment may be TRBD1 or TRBD2 (5 bases each). Deletions cut 5 bases from V and 3 bases from J, with 15 bases between. This CDR3 is 14 amino acids long. Germline values: CDR1 SGHNT, CDR2 YYREEE (reference sequence). CDR3 DNA: TGTGCCAGCAGTTTCCCGGGACCTAGCTACGAGCAGTACTTC. This encodes CASSFPGPSYEQYF.

This rearrangement joins TRBV5-6 to TRBJ2-1, with 11 bases identical to TRBD1. Germline lookup yields CDR1 SGHDT and CDR2 YYEEEE. The trim removed 2 bases at V and 7 bases at J, leaving 5 bases unmatched. The CDR3 sequence is 15 residues long. This chain's CDR3 is CASSLLGTGGNEQFF. The CDR3, as DNA: TGTGCCAGCAGCTTACTCGGGACAGGGGGGAATGAGCAGTTCTTC.

J is TRBJ2-6 and V is TRBV25-1; D call uncertain. CDR1 is MGHDK and CDR2 is SYGVNS in the germline V gene. V lost 5 bases and J lost 0, with 5 bases in between. The CDR3 contains 14 residues. The CDR3 DNA reads as TGTGCCAGCAGTAGGCACTCTGGGGCCAACGTCCTGACTTTC. Translating it yields CASSRHSGANVLTF.

The V call is TRBV27, the J call TRBJ2-1; 13 bases match TRBD2. Germline V CDR1 and CDR2: MNHEY, SMNVEV (reference sequence). This CDR3 is built from 14 residues. V lost 6 bases, J lost 9 bases, and 5 bases stayed unmatched. CDR3 sequence reads: CASRGLAGVVEQFF. CDR3 bases: TGTGCCAGCAGAGGACTAGCGGGAGTGGTTGAGCAGTTCTTC.

The rearrangement links TRBV9 to TRBJ2-7, with D possibly TRBD2 on 5 matching bases. The CDR3 has 14 residues. CDR1 SGDLS and CDR2 YYNGEE come from the germline V gene. Trimming took off 2 bases at V and 2 bases at J, with 11 bases between the two ends. The CDR3 nucleotides are TGTGCCAGCAGCGTCCGGCCGGGGACCTACGAGCAGTACTTC. It is translated as CASSVRPGTYEQYF.

V and J are TRBV7-9 and TRBJ1-4; unclear D gene. Germline values: CDR1 SEHNR, CDR2 FQNEAQ (reference sequence). The V gene lost 3 bases and the J gene lost 2 bases, with 7 bases spanning the gap. There are 14 residues in the CDR3. CDR3: CASSFRATNEKLFF. In DNA, the CDR3 is TGTGCCAGCAGCTTTAGGGCTACTAATGAAAAACTGTTTTTT.

This clone is a singleton in its sample. The rearrangement links TRBV5-1 to TRBJ1-1; D uncertain. Between the trimmed V and J ends, which lost 0 bases and 5 bases, there was a span of 5 bases. The CDR3 has 12 amino acids. The germline V gene has CDR1 SGHRS and CDR2 YFSETQ. The CDR3 spells CASSLEKTEAFF. In nucleotides, the CDR3 is TGCGCCAGCAGCTTGGAGAAAACTGAAGCTTTCTTT. Filled out from reference TRBV5-1 and TRBJ1-1, the complete variable domain reads KAGVTQTPRYLIKTRGQQVTLSCSPISGHRSVSWYQQTPGQGLQFLFEYFSETQRNKGNFPGRFSGRQFSNSRSEMNVSTLELGDSALYLCASSLEKTEAFFGQGTRLTVV.

As regards this clone: The junction differs from germline at one of its ends, possibly a read error. This rearrangement joins TRBV3-1 (or the pseudogene TRBV3-2) to TRBJ2-7; the D gene is possibly TRBD1 (6 bases). CDR1 and CDR2 from the germline V gene are LGHDT and YNNKEL (reference sequence). The CDR3 has 11 residues. CDR3 nucleotide sequence: TGTGCCAGCAGCCTCGGACAGATTCAACACTTC. Translating gives CASSLGQIQHF.

This chain's CDR3 is CASSPPTTVNTEAFF. In DNA, the CDR3 is TGTGCCAGCTCACCACCGACGACAGTGAACACTGAAGCTTTCTTT. The rearrangement links TRBV18 to TRBJ1-1, with a possible D match to TRBD1 (5 bases). V was trimmed by 0 bases and J by 0 bases, leaving 8 bases between them. This CDR3 contains 15 residues. CDR1 is KGHSH and CDR2 is LQKENI in the germline V gene.

The chain links TRBV11-2 to TRBJ2-1, with unresolved D. V gave up 7 bases and J gave up 7 bases, with 14 bases separating them. CDR1 SGHAT and CDR2 FQNNGV come from the germline V gene. This CDR3 has 13 residues. CDR3: CASNPNLGNEQFF. In DNA form, the CDR3 reads TGTGCCAGCAACCCCAACCTAGGGAATGAGCAGTTCTTC.

The chain recombines TRBV2 with TRBJ2-1; 7 bases agree with TRBD2. The CDR3 sequence is 14 residues long. Looked up from germline, CDR1 is SNHLY and CDR2 is FYNNEI. Trimming cost V 7 bases and J 0 bases; bases outside gene matches: 3. CDR3 protein: CASNGGSSYNEQFF. In DNA, the CDR3 is TGTGCCAGCAATGGCGGGAGCTCCTACAATGAGCAGTTCTTC.

The gene calls are TRBV6-2 or TRBV6-3 and TRBJ2-3, with a possible D match to TRBD2 (6 bases). The CDR3 extends over 16 amino acids. Trimming pared 4 bases from V and 0 bases from J, leaving 14 bases between. The germline V gene has CDR1 MNHEY and CDR2 SVGEGT. CDR3: CASSFVGGVSTDTQYF. CDR3 in DNA: TGTGCCAGCAGTTTTGTGGGCGGGGTGAGCACAGATACGCAGTATTTT.

The chain recombines TRBV24-1 with TRBJ2-5, with TRBD2 as a possible D gene (6 bases). CDR1 is KGHDR, CDR2 SFDVKD, per germline. CDR3 size: 13 residues. Deletions cut 9 bases from V and 2 bases from J, with 12 bases between. The chain's CDR3 is CATAGTHQETQYF. CDR3 bases: TGTGCCACCGCCGGGACTCATCAAGAGACCCAGTACTTC.

The chain employs TRBV5-4 and TRBJ2-7; 12 bases are shared with TRBD1. Germline V gene data show CDR1 as SGHNT and CDR2 as YYREEE (reference sequence). The CDR3 spans 16 residues. The trim removed 2 bases at V and 4 bases at J, leaving 7 bases unmatched. CDR3 DNA sequence: TGTGCCAGCAGCTTTACAGGGACAGGGGGCAAGTACGAGCAGTACTTC. It encodes CASSFTGTGGKYEQYF.